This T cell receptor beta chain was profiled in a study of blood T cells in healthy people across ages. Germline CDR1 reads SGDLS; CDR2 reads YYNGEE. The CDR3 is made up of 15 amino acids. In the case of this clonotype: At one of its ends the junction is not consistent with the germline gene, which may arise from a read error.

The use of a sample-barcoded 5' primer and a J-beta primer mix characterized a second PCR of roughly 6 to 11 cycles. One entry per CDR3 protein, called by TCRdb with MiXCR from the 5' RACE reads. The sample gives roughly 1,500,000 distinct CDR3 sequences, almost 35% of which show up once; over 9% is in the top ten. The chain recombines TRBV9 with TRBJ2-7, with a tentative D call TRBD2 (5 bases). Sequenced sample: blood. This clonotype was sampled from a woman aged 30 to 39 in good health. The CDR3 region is CAGSVASGDPYEQYF. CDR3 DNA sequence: TGTGCCGGCAGCGTAGCATCCGGGGATCCCTACGAGCAGTACTTC. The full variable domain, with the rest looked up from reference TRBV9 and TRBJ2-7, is DSGVTQTPKHLITATGQRVTLRCSPRSGDLSVYWYQQSLDQGLQFLIQYYNGEERAKGNILERFSAQQFPDLHSELNLSSLELGDSALYFCAGSVASGDPYEQYFGPGTRLTVT.